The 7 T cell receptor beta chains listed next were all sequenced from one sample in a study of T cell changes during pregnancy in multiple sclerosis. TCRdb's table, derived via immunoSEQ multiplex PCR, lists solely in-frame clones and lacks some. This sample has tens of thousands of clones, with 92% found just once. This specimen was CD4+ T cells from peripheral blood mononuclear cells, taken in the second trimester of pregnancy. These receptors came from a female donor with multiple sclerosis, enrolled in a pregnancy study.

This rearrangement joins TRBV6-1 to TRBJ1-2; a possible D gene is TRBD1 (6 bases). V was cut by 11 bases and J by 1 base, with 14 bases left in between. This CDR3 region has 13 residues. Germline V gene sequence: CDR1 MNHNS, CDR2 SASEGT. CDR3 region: CAARAGVNYGYTF. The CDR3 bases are TGTGCCGCCCGGGCAGGGGTTAACTATGGCTACACCTTC.

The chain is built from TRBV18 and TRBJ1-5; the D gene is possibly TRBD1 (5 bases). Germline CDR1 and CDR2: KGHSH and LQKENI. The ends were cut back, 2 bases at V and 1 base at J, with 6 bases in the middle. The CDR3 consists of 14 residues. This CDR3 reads CASSPGGSNQPQHF. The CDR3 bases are TGTGCCAGCTCACCAGGGGGGAGCAATCAGCCCCAGCATTTT.

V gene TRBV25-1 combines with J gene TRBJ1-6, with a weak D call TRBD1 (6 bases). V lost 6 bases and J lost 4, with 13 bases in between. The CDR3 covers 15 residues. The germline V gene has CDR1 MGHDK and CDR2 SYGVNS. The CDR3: CASRTDRNYNSPLHF. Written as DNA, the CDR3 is TGTGCCAGCAGGACGGACAGAAATTATAATTCACCCCTCCACTTT.

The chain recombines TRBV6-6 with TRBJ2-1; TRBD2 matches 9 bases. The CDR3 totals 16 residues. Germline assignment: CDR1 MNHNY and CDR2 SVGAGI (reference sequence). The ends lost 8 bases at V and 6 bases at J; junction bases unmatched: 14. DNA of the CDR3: TGTGCCAGCTCCCAACGGCGGGAGGGGAGTGGCAATGAGCAGTTCTTC. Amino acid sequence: CASSQRREGSGNEQFF.

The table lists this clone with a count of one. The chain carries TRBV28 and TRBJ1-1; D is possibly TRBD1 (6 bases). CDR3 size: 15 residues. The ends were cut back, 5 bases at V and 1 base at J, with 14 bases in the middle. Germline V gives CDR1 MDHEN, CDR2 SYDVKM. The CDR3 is CASSRQVLQNTEAFF. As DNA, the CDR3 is TGTGCCAGCAGTCGACAGGTGTTACAGAACACTGAAGCTTTCTTT. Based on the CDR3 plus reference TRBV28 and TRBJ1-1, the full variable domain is DVKVTQSSRYLVKRTGEKVFLECVQDMDHENMFWYRQDPGLGLRLIYFSYDVKMKEKGDIPEGYSVSREKKERFSLILESASTNQTSMYLCASSRQVLQNTEAFFGQGTRLTVV.

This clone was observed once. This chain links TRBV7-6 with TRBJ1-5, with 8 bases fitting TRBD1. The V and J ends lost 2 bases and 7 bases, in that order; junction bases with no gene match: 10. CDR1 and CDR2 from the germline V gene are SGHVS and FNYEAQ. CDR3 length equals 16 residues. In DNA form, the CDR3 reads TGTGCCAGCAGCTTAAAAGACAGGGGCCGGGGACAGCCCCAGCATTTT. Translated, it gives CASSLKDRGRGQPQHF.

In nucleotides, the CDR3 is TGTGCCAGCAGCTTGGCCGGCGGGGGCGAGACCCAGTACTTC. This gives the protein CASSLAGGGETQYF. The rearrangement uses TRBV5-4 and TRBJ2-5, with D maybe TRBD2 (7 bases). CDR3 length: 14 amino acids. The V end lost 0 bases, the J end lost 5 bases, and 11 bases lay between the germline ends. In germline, CDR1 is SGHNT, CDR2 YYREEE (reference sequence).